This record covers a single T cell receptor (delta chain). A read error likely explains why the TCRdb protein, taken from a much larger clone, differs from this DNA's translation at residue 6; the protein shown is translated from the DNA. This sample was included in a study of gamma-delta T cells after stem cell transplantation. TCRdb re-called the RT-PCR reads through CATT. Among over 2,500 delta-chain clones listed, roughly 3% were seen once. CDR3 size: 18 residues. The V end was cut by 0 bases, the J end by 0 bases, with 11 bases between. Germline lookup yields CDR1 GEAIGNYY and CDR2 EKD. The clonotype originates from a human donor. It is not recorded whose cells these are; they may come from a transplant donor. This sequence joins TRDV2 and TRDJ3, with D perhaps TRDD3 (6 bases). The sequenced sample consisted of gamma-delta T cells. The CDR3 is CACDTRGNRSWDTRQMFF. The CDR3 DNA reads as TGTGCCTGTGACACCCGGGGGAACCGCTCCTGGGACACCCGACAGATGTTTTTC.